These 21 T cell receptor beta chains share one sample of origin, sequenced in a study of shared clonotypes between healthy human individuals. Generated by immunoSEQ multiplex PCR, the TCRdb table keeps only in-frame clones and is missing some. Of some 2 million clones listed, over 85% are singletons. The specimen sequenced was naive CD4+ T cells sorted from blood. Subset denoted: CD45RA+ positively selected. All receptors derive from a man between 18 and 29 years old in good health.

This chain uses TRBV5-4 with TRBJ2-3, with no clear D. V was clipped by 0 bases and J by 0 bases, with 5 bases between them. Germline CDR1 reads SGHNT; CDR2 reads YYREEE (reference sequence). The CDR3 runs 14 residues. CDR3 nucleotides: TGTGCCAGCAGCTTGGAGACTAGCACAGATACGCAGTATTTT. Translating gives CASSLETSTDTQYF.

The chain couples TRBV10-2 to TRBJ2-1; D remains ambiguous. This CDR3 spans 15 amino acids. V was shortened by 0 bases and J by 6 bases, with 12 bases between the two germline ends. Germline V gene data show CDR1 as WSHSY and CDR2 as SAAADI. The DNA of the CDR3 is TGCGCCAGCAGTGAGTCGGCACGTGGAAGCAATGAGCAGTTCTTC. This sequence encodes CASSESARGSNEQFF.

The chain recombines TRBV2 with TRBJ2-4; 8 nucleotides align to TRBD2. The V and J ends lost 10 bases and 6 bases, in that order; junction bases with no gene match: 8. Per germline, CDR1 SNHLY and CDR2 FYNNEI. The CDR3 length is 13 residues. CDR3 sequence: CATKRELGNIQYF. Written as DNA, the CDR3 is TGTGCCACCAAGCGGGAGTTGGGAAACATTCAGTACTTC.

This clone was detected only once. The chain joins TRBV10-3 to TRBJ2-1; D gene uncertain. The length of the CDR3 is 15 residues. V lost 0 bases and J 8 bases, leaving 14 bases between the germline ends. Germline CDR1 and CDR2: ENHRY and SYGVKD. The CDR3 sequence is CAISESDLSGYEQFF. Here the CDR3 DNA reads TGTGCCATCAGTGAGTCGGACCTGTCAGGCTATGAGCAGTTCTTC.

The rearrangement uses TRBV5-1 and TRBJ1-1; no clear D gene. This CDR3 is built from 14 residues. V dropped 4 bases and J dropped 1 base, with 11 bases sitting between them. Germline V gives CDR1 SGHRS, CDR2 YFSETQ. CDR3 nucleotides: TGCGCCAGCAGCCCGGGGATCGCGAACACTGAAGCTTTCTTT. This gives the protein CASSPGIANTEAFF.

Written as DNA, the CDR3 is TGTGCCAGCAGCCAAGCCCAAGGGCTCGCAGACCACAGGTACTTC. Translated, it gives CASSQAQGLADHRYF. The gene calls are TRBV14 and TRBJ2-7, with D uncertain. V was shortened by 1 base and J by 12 bases, with 22 bases between the two germline ends. Germline V lookup: CDR1 SGHDN, CDR2 FVKESK. CDR3 size: 15 residues. The entire variable domain, with the rest obtained from reference TRBV14 and TRBJ2-7, is as follows: EAGVTQFPSHSVIEKGQTVTLRCDPISGHDNLYWYRRVMGKEIKFLLHFVKESKQDESGMPNNRFLAERTGGTYSTLKVQPAELEDSGVYFCASSQAQGLADHRYFGPGTRLTVT.

This clone was recorded a few times. The V and J genes are TRBV7-8 and TRBJ2-7; D gene uncertain. V lost 5 bases, J lost 0 bases, and 23 bases lay in between. In germline, CDR1 is SGHVS, CDR2 FQNEAQ. The CDR3 runs 18 residues. In nucleotides, the CDR3 is TGTGCCAGCAGCCTCGGCGGCTACGCAGGCGAAAGCTCCTACGAGCAGTACTTC. Translating it yields CASSLGGYAGESSYEQYF.

The chain links TRBV6-1 to TRBJ2-7; TRBD2 matches 16 bases. The CDR3 has 18 amino acids. J gave up 2 bases and V 4 bases, and 8 bases lay outside the gene matches. Germline V gene lookup returns CDR1 MNHNS and CDR2 SASEGT. The CDR3 nucleotides read TGTGCCAGCAGTGGTGGGGGACTAGCGGGAGGGGATACCTACGAGCAGTACTTC. As protein: CASSGGGLAGGDTYEQYF.

The J gene is TRBJ2-7, the V gene TRBV5-6; no reliable D call. Trimming stripped 4 bases from V and 0 bases from J, with 14 bases between. Germline loops: CDR1 SGHDT, CDR2 YYEEEE. The CDR3 has 15 amino acids. CDR3 in amino acids: CASSLGLRISYEQYF. The CDR3 nucleotides are TGTGCCAGCAGCCTAGGGTTGCGTATCTCCTACGAGCAGTACTTC.

This sequence joins TRBV29-1 and TRBJ2-7; unclear D gene. The CDR3 has 12 amino acids. The ends were cut back, 5 bases at V and 6 bases at J, with 14 bases in the middle. CDR1 is SQVTM, CDR2 ANQGSEA, per germline. As DNA, the CDR3 is TGCAGCGTTCGAAACGTGAGGTCCGAGCAGTACTTC. This sequence encodes CSVRNVRSEQYF.

In regard to this clone: This same CDR3 is encoded by further DNA sequences in the sample. This chain joins TRBV27 and TRBJ2-7, with 10 bases matching TRBD1. This CDR3 spans 15 amino acids. CDR1 and CDR2 from the germline V gene are MNHEY and SMNVEV (reference sequence). V lost 4 bases and J lost 2; bases outside the gene matches: 5. For the CDR3, the DNA is TGTGCCAGCAGTTACCGGGACAGGGGCCCCTACGAGCAGTACTTC. Translating gives CASSYRDRGPYEQYF.

V is TRBV27 and J is TRBJ2-7; TRBD1 agrees at 11 bases. This CDR3 is built from 15 residues. V shed 7 bases, J shed 2 bases, and the junction held 7 bases outside the gene matches. Germline V gene sequence: CDR1 MNHEY, CDR2 SMNVEV (reference sequence). CDR3 region: CASTLDRGPPYEQYF. DNA for the CDR3: TGTGCCAGCACCCTGGACAGGGGGCCGCCCTACGAGCAGTACTTC.

This chain connects TRBV10-3 to TRBJ2-7; TRBD2 matches at 8 bases. Germline CDR1 and CDR2: ENHRY and SYGVKD. CDR3 size: 15 residues. V was clipped by 4 bases and J by 0 bases; unmatched bases: 5. The CDR3 here is CAISAGGSHSYEQYF. DNA for the CDR3: TGTGCCATCAGTGCGGGGGGGAGCCACTCCTACGAGCAGTACTTC.

The chain employs TRBV6-6 and TRBJ1-5, with D hard to call. The CDR3 is 13 amino acids. Germline CDR1 MNHNY, CDR2 SVGAGI (reference sequence). With 11 bases removed from V and 6 bases from J, the gap between germline ends came to 17 bases. CDR3 region: CAHGSGQGQPQHF. CDR3 sequence (DNA): TGTGCCCACGGCAGCGGTCAAGGTCAGCCCCAGCATTTT.

With respect to this clone: At one boundary the junction diverges from the germline segment, which might be a read error. The rearrangement links TRBV7-7 to TRBJ2-2, with D possibly TRBD2 on 6 matching bases. CDR3 length: 16 residues. Germline V lookup: CDR1 SSHAT, CDR2 FNYEAQ (reference sequence). CDR3 nucleotides: TGTGCTAGCAGCTCCAGTCCGGGGGCGAACACCGGGGAGCTGTTTTTT. Amino acid sequence: CASSSSPGANTGELFF.

The rearrangement joins TRBV20-1 to TRBJ1-2, with D unresolved. V dropped 4 bases and J dropped 7 bases, with 10 bases sitting between them. From germline, CDR1 is DFQATT and CDR2 SNEGSKA (reference sequence). The length of the CDR3 is 11 residues. The CDR3 DNA follows: TGCAGTGCTAACCTGATTGGTGGCTACACCTTC. It codes for CSANLIGGYTF.

CDR3 amino acids: CASSPPGSSYNEQFF. Written as DNA, the CDR3 is TGTGCCAGCAGCCCTCCGGGGAGCTCCTACAATGAGCAGTTCTTC. The chain has TRBV9 and TRBJ2-1, with D possibly matching TRBD2 (5 bases). Germline V lookup: CDR1 SGDLS, CDR2 YYNGEE. Trimming took 4 bases from V and 0 from J, leaving 11 bases between them. The CDR3 runs to 15 residues.

Concerning this clone itself: The same CDR3 also results from other DNA sequences found in this sample. The genes are TRBV5-1 and TRBJ1-1; 9 nucleotides agree with TRBD1. The CDR3 totals 15 residues. Unmatched junction bases numbered 4, after V lost 0 bases and J lost 4 bases. Germline values: CDR1 SGHRS, CDR2 YFSETQ. CDR3 DNA sequence: TGCGCCAGCAGCTTGGCGGCGACAGGGGGCACTGAAGCTTTCTTT. It specifies CASSLAATGGTEAFF. The full variable domain, its missing parts supplied by reference TRBV5-1 and TRBJ1-1, is KAGVTQTPRYLIKTRGQQVTLSCSPISGHRSVSWYQQTPGQGLQFLFEYFSETQRNKGNFPGRFSGRQFSNSRSEMNVSTLELGDSALYLCASSLAATGGTEAFFGQGTRLTVV.

The J gene is TRBJ2-7, the V gene TRBV28, with D perhaps matching TRBD2 (6 bases). The CDR3 runs to 17 residues. V was cut by 7 bases and J by 3 bases, with 25 bases left in between. Germline V gene data show CDR1 as MDHEN and CDR2 as SYDVKM. CDR3 DNA sequence: TGTGCCAGCACTCCCCCGCGCGGAGGAGGAGGGCACTACGAGCAGTACTTC. Its protein product is CASTPPRGGGGHYEQYF.

The chain couples TRBV29-1 to TRBJ2-2; D is possibly TRBD1 or TRBD2 (6 bases each). CDR3 length equals 14 residues. Germline values: CDR1 SQVTM, CDR2 ANQGSEA. V was shortened by 5 bases and J by 1 base, with 11 bases between the two germline ends. CDR3 DNA sequence: TGCAGCGTTCGAGAGGGGGGGAACACCGGGGAGCTGTTTTTT. Translating gives CSVREGGNTGELFF.

This clone has a single count. The chain recombines TRBV7-2 with TRBJ1-3; 7 bases align to TRBD1. This CDR3 contains 15 residues. Losses at the gene ends were 3 bases for V and 4 bases for J; bases not matched to a gene: 6. Per the germline V gene, CDR1 is SGHTA and CDR2 is FQGNSA. The CDR3 coding sequence is TGTGCCAGCAGCTTCGACAGGGCAGCGGGAAACACCATATATTTT. It is translated as CASSFDRAAGNTIYF. Supplemented by reference TRBV7-2 and TRBJ1-3, the full variable domain reads GAGVSQSPSNKVTEKGKDVELRCDPISGHTALYWYRQSLGQGLEFLIYFQGNSAPDKSGLPSDRFSAERTGGSVSTLTIQRTQQEDSAVYLCASSFDRAAGNTIYFGEGSWLTVV.